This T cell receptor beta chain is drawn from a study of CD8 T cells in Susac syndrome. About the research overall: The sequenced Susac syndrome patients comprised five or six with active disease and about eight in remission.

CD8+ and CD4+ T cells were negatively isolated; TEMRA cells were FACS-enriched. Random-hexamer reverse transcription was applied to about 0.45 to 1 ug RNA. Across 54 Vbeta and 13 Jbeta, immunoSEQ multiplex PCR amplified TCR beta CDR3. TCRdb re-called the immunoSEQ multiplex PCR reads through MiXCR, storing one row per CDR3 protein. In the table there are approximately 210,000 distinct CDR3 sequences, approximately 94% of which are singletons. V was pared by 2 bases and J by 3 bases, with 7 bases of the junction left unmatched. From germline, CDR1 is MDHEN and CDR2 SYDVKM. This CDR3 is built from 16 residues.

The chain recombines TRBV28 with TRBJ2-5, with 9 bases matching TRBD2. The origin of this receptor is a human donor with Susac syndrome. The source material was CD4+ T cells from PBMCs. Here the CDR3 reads CASSLRSAGGKETQYF. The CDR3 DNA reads TGTGCCAGCAGTTTACGGTCGGCGGGGGGGAAAGAGACCCAGTACTTC.